This T cell receptor beta chain was retrieved from a study of metastatic and nonmetastatic thyroid tumors (TCRdb year 2020). The study in broad terms: For patients with malignant and with benign thyroid disease, the researchers compared repertoires between peripheral blood samples and tumor or nodule tissue samples. What the research found in general, with its limitations: TCR beta diversity was reported as significantly higher in malignant tumors than in benign nodules, in both blood and tumor samples.

Libraries were prepared through PCR. The sample was run on an Illumina HiSeq 4000. High-throughput sequencing was used to profile the TCR beta-chain CDR3 region of every patient. The original methods were these. A classifier to discriminate distant-metastatic papillary thyroid cancer patients was built from CDR3 differences across clinicopathological groups. The Shannon index was used to measure repertoire diversity, and the Morisita-Horn index was used to measure how similar tumor and blood repertoires were. TCRdb trimmed the raw reads at Q25, called clones with MiXCR and kept productive beta chains. TCRdb, not the original authors, processed these V and J calls. This sample lists about 30,000 clones; roughly 25% were detected once. The ten largest clonotypes hold over 8.5% of the sample. CDR1 and CDR2 are drawn from the germline V gene: MRHNA, SNTAGT. Cut back by 2 bases and 1 base, the V and J ends lie 5 bases apart. Its CDR3 holds 13 amino acids, cysteine through phenylalanine. The kept DNA is CDR3 alone, 39 bases in frame from the first base.

This clone was observed many times. The antigen it recognizes is unknown. One base away there is no much larger clone; base qualities are not given. Before undergoing thyroid surgery, none of the patients had been given any kind of treatment. Using T-cell receptor beta sequencing, the study looked back at clinical samples from patients collected from the early 2010s to the late 2010s. The chain is assembled from TRBV6-4 and TRBJ1-1; too little of a D gene remains to name it. The sequence derives from a female donor with papillary thyroid cancer or a benign thyroid nodule (not recorded which). Some clones in this sample may be carry-over from other donors' samples. Sequenced sample: blood. The DNA sequence reads TGTGCCAGCAGTGACATACCGAACACTGAAGCTTTCTTT. This gives the protein CASSDIPNTEAFF.